Listed below are T cell receptor beta chains from one sample, sequenced in a study of blood T cell repertoires in COVID-19. Produced via immunoSEQ multiplex PCR; TCRdb's table is partial and in-frame only. The sample has 50,000 to 70,000 clones, 70% to 90% seen once; the top ten hold roughly 7%. The sequenced sample was peripheral blood. The receptor set was obtained from a man aged 50 or older with active COVID-19. CDR3s include the opening cysteine and the closing phenylalanine or tryptophan. D genes are given only for firm matches. Clone sizes are given selectively: once, few, many, or a class where the clone is expanded.

clone size: -; D gene: TRBD2; J gene: TRBJ2-2; V gene: TRBV6-1; CDR3 protein: CASSGLTSGGGLKPGELFF; CDR3 DNA: TGTGCCAGCAGTGGGCTGACTAGCGGGGGGGGACTAAAACCCGGGGAGCTGTTTTTT
clone size: -; D gene: -; J gene: TRBJ1-3; V gene: TRBV18; CDR3 protein: CASSPISGDTSGNTIYF; CDR3 DNA: TGTGCCAGCTCACCAATATCTGGGGACACCTCTGGAAACACCATATATTTT
clone size: -; D gene: TRBD2; J gene: TRBJ2-3; V gene: TRBV5-1; CDR3 protein: CASSLRGEFASTDTQYF; CDR3 DNA: TGCGCCAGCAGCTTACGGGGGGAATTTGCTAGCACAGATACGCAGTATTTT
clone size: -; D gene: -; J gene: TRBJ2-1; V gene: TRBV27; CDR3 protein: CASNWGVGGNEQFF; CDR3 DNA: TGTGCCAGCAACTGGGGGGTTGGAGGGAATGAGCAGTTCTTC
clone size: -; D gene: -; J gene: TRBJ1-1; V gene: TRBV24-1; CDR3 protein: CATSDLPEKEAFF; CDR3 DNA: TGTGCCACCAGTGATTTGCCCGAGAAGGAAGCTTTCTTT
clone size: -; D gene: -; J gene: TRBJ1-1; V gene: TRBV6-1; CDR3 protein: CASSLARGNTEAFF; CDR3 DNA: TGTGCCAGCAGTTTGGCCAGGGGGAACACTGAAGCTTTCTTT
clone size: -; D gene: -; J gene: TRBJ2-2; V gene: TRBV5-4; CDR3 protein: CASSLAGETNTGELFF; CDR3 DNA: TGTGCCAGCAGCTTGGCCGGGGAAACGAACACCGGGGAGCTGTTTTTT
clone size: -; D gene: -; J gene: TRBJ2-4; V gene: TRBV20-1; CDR3 protein: CSANLGGIQYF; CDR3 DNA: TGCAGTGCTAACCTGGGGGGCATTCAGTACTTC
clone size: -; D gene: -; J gene: TRBJ1-1; V gene: TRBV5-4; CDR3 protein: CASSPGMNTEAFF; CDR3 DNA: TGTGCCAGCAGCCCGGGGATGAACACTGAAGCTTTCTTT
clone size: -; D gene: -; J gene: TRBJ2-7; V gene: TRBV20-1; CDR3 protein: CSARQTYEQYF; CDR3 DNA: TGCAGTGCCAGACAAACCTACGAGCAGTACTTC
clone size: -; D gene: TRBD2; J gene: TRBJ2-2; V gene: TRBV7-8; CDR3 protein: CASSLRVSGRSNTGELFF; CDR3 DNA: TGTGCCAGCAGCTTAAGGGTTAGCGGGAGGTCGAACACCGGGGAGCTGTTTTTT
clone size: once; D gene: -; J gene: TRBJ2-3; V gene: TRBV11-2; CDR3 protein: CASSLVPSAPDTQYF; CDR3 DNA: TGTGCCAGCAGCTTAGTTCCGAGCGCTCCAGATACGCAGTATTTT
clone size: -; D gene: TRBD2; J gene: TRBJ2-3; V gene: TRBV4-2; CDR3 protein: CASRGLAGGRMGTDTQYF; CDR3 DNA: TGTGCCAGCAGAGGACTAGCGGGAGGGCGAATGGGCACAGATACGCAGTATTTT
clone size: -; D gene: -; J gene: TRBJ1-4; V gene: TRBV5-1; CDR3 protein: CASSPTGHSWNEKLFF; CDR3 DNA: TGCGCCAGCAGCCCGACCGGACACAGTTGGAATGAAAAACTGTTTTTT
clone size: few; D gene: -; J gene: TRBJ1-2; V gene: TRBV6-5; CDR3 protein: CASSFALDRRIHF; CDR3 DNA: TGTGCCAGCAGCTTCGCCCTAGACAGGCGAATCCACTTC
clone size: -; D gene: TRBD1; J gene: TRBJ1-2; V gene: TRBV5-1; CDR3 protein: CASSLGGTANYGYTF; CDR3 DNA: TGCGCCAGCAGCTTGGGGGGGACAGCTAACTATGGCTACACCTTC
clone size: -; D gene: TRBD2; J gene: TRBJ2-1; V gene: TRBV3-1/TRBV3-2; CDR3 protein: CASSRGLAGVSNEQFF; CDR3 DNA: TGTGCCAGCAGCCGAGGACTAGCGGGAGTATCCAATGAGCAGTTCTTC
clone size: -; D gene: -; J gene: TRBJ1-2; V gene: TRBV7-9; CDR3 protein: CASSPDTLYGYTF; CDR3 DNA: TGTGCCAGCAGCCCGGACACCCTCTATGGCTACACCTTC
clone size: -; D gene: -; J gene: TRBJ2-1; V gene: TRBV19; CDR3 protein: CASIGGHEQFF; CDR3 DNA: TGTGCCAGTATCGGAGGCCATGAGCAGTTCTTC
clone size: -; D gene: -; J gene: TRBJ1-4; V gene: TRBV10-3; CDR3 protein: CAISESGNEKLFF; CDR3 DNA: TGTGCCATCAGTGAATCGGGGAATGAAAAACTGTTTTTT
clone size: once; D gene: -; J gene: TRBJ1-5; V gene: TRBV6-5; CDR3 protein: CASTMDLRQPQHF; CDR3 DNA: TGTGCCAGCACCATGGACTTGCGTCAGCCCCAGCATTTT
clone size: once; D gene: TRBD1; J gene: TRBJ1-1; V gene: TRBV19; CDR3 protein: CASSSRTGWNTEAFF; CDR3 DNA: TGTGCCAGTAGTTCTAGGACAGGGTGGAACACTGAAGCTTTCTTT
clone size: -; D gene: -; J gene: TRBJ2-1; V gene: TRBV5-5; CDR3 protein: CASSFGGGVSVGNEQFF; CDR3 DNA: TGTGCCAGCAGCTTTGGAGGAGGGGTTAGTGTGGGCAATGAGCAGTTCTTC
clone size: -; D gene: -; J gene: TRBJ2-1; V gene: TRBV9; CDR3 protein: CASSVKGQYNEQFF; CDR3 DNA: TGTGCCAGCAGCGTAAAAGGACAGTACAATGAGCAGTTCTTC
clone size: -; D gene: -; J gene: TRBJ1-6; V gene: TRBV5-1; CDR3 protein: CASSLSGVYNSPLHF; CDR3 DNA: TGCGCCAGCAGCTTGTCAGGGGTGTATAATTCACCCCTCCACTTT
clone size: once; D gene: -; J gene: TRBJ1-2; V gene: TRBV2; CDR3 protein: CASRIGGSNYGYTF; CDR3 DNA: TGTGCCAGCAGGATTGGGGGGTCTAACTATGGCTACACCTTC
clone size: -; D gene: -; J gene: TRBJ2-5; V gene: TRBV7-9; CDR3 protein: CASSLERLSIQETQYF; CDR3 DNA: TGTGCCAGCAGCTTAGAACGCCTTAGTATCCAAGAGACCCAGTACTTC
clone size: once; D gene: TRBD2; J gene: TRBJ2-7; V gene: TRBV2; CDR3 protein: CASSVDRSPGGQYF; CDR3 DNA: TGTGCCAGCAGTGTAGATCGGTCCCCGGGGGGGCAGTACTTC
clone size: -; D gene: -; J gene: TRBJ2-3; V gene: TRBV27; CDR3 protein: CASSLQHSTDTQYF; CDR3 DNA: TGTGCCAGCAGTTTACAACACAGCACAGATACGCAGTATTTT
clone size: -; D gene: -; J gene: TRBJ1-2; V gene: TRBV6-5; CDR3 protein: CASSSGADYGYTF; CDR3 DNA: TGTGCCAGCAGTTCCGGAGCAGACTATGGCTACACCTTC
clone size: once; D gene: -; J gene: TRBJ1-5; V gene: TRBV6-1; CDR3 protein: CASSEPDSGGFNQPQHF; CDR3 DNA: TGTGCCAGCAGTGAACCGGACAGTGGGGGATTCAATCAGCCCCAGCATTTT
clone size: -; D gene: -; J gene: TRBJ2-3; V gene: TRBV2; CDR3 protein: CASNSGSTDTQYF; CDR3 DNA: TGTGCCAGCAACAGCGGCAGCACAGATACGCAGTATTTT
clone size: -; D gene: -; J gene: TRBJ2-7; V gene: TRBV6-1; CDR3 protein: CASSEQGSNEQYF; CDR3 DNA: TGTGCCAGCAGTGAACAGGGGAGCAACGAGCAGTACTTC
clone size: -; D gene: -; J gene: TRBJ1-6; V gene: TRBV4-1; CDR3 protein: CASAGALYNSPLHF; CDR3 DNA: TGCGCCAGCGCGGGGGCATTATATAATTCACCCCTCCACTTT
clone size: -; D gene: -; J gene: TRBJ2-5; V gene: TRBV7-3; CDR3 protein: CASSLIASRNLETQYF; CDR3 DNA: TGTGCCAGCAGCTTAATAGCTAGCCGTAACTTAGAGACCCAGTACTTC
clone size: -; D gene: -; J gene: TRBJ2-5; V gene: TRBV3-1/TRBV3-2; CDR3 protein: CASSRDFQETQYF; CDR3 DNA: TGTGCCAGCAGCCGGGACTTCCAAGAGACCCAGTACTTC
clone size: -; D gene: -; J gene: TRBJ1-2; V gene: TRBV6-1; CDR3 protein: CASSEFRNGYTF; CDR3 DNA: TGTGCCAGCAGTGAATTTAGAAATGGCTACACCTTC
clone size: -; D gene: TRBD1; J gene: TRBJ1-1; V gene: TRBV19; CDR3 protein: CASKGQGAGFPEAFF; CDR3 DNA: TGTGCCAGTAAGGGACAGGGGGCGGGATTCCCTGAAGCTTTCTTT
clone size: -; D gene: TRBD2; J gene: TRBJ2-1; V gene: TRBV10-3; CDR3 protein: CAISEQLAGGLSSDEQFF; CDR3 DNA: TGTGCCATCAGTGAACAACTAGCGGGGGGGCTTTCAAGCGATGAGCAGTTCTTC
clone size: -; D gene: TRBD1; J gene: TRBJ1-2; V gene: TRBV10-3; CDR3 protein: CAIRGDRGQGGYTF; CDR3 DNA: TGTGCCATCAGGGGCGACAGGGGGCAGGGTGGCTACACCTTC
clone size: -; D gene: TRBD1; J gene: TRBJ1-5; V gene: TRBV6-5; CDR3 protein: CASKGQGGQPQHF; CDR3 DNA: TGTGCCAGCAAGGGACAGGGAGGTCAGCCCCAGCATTTT
clone size: once; D gene: TRBD2; J gene: TRBJ2-7; V gene: TRBV5-4; CDR3 protein: CASSLGQSGGRTREQYF; CDR3 DNA: TGTGCCAGCAGCTTGGGCCAGAGCGGGGGGCGGACGAGGGAGCAGTACTTC
clone size: -; D gene: -; J gene: TRBJ2-5; V gene: TRBV5-1; CDR3 protein: CASSLSGQETQYF; CDR3 DNA: TGCGCCAGCAGCCTTAGCGGCCAAGAGACCCAGTACTTC